This T cell receptor (beta chain) derives from a study of molecular identifiers for immune sequencing clone quantification. The CDR3 spans 18 residues. V shed 1 base and J shed 5 bases, with 23 bases lying between them. Germline V lookup: CDR1 SGHDN, CDR2 FVKESK. Study-level points and caveats: Spiked Jurkat TCR RNA equal to one cell could reportedly be picked out among 850,000 to 1,000,000 naive cells. In naive cells, clones above 20 RNA copies held under 1% of molecules, whereas in effector cells they held over 99%.

This clonotype was seen a few times. Its antigen is not identified. TCRdb processed the PCR reads anew with MiXCR; each CDR3 protein has one entry. Of over 550,000 distinct CDR3 sequences in the sample, 25% were seen once. The specimen was naive CD8+ T cells from blood, with Jurkat cell RNA spiked in. Subset meaning: FACS-sorted CD8+CD4-CCR7+CD45RA+ naive T cells. The chain links TRBV14 to TRBJ1-2, with a possible D match to TRBD1 (6 bases). The sequence derives from a human donor in good health. Some libraries in this study had Jurkat cell RNA spiked in. The CDR3 loop reads CASSQGTRGYKGHYGYTF. The CDR3, as DNA: TGTGCCAGCAGCCAAGGAACGAGGGGGTACAAAGGCCATTATGGCTACACCTTC. Full variable domain (outside the CDR3, taken from reference TRBV14 and TRBJ1-2): EAGVTQFPSHSVIEKGQTVTLRCDPISGHDNLYWYRRVMGKEIKFLLHFVKESKQDESGMPNNRFLAERTGGTYSTLKVQPAELEDSGVYFCASSQGTRGYKGHYGYTFGSGTRLTVV.